The clone carrying this TCR beta chain was counted between two and nine times. The antigen is not known. Looked up from germline, CDR1 is SGHTA and CDR2 is FQGNSA. The CDR3 is 12 amino acids. The V end lost 5 bases, the J end lost 6 bases, and 10 bases lay between the germline ends. Documented time point: baseline, week 1 (first vaccination visit). As for treatment: pre-vaccination baseline after standard-of-care therapy. Every donor had a new WHO grade 3 or 4 astrocytoma that was IDH1-mutant, with loss of nuclear ATRX. Clones were read by immunoSEQ multiplex PCR, and TCRdb kept only the in-frame ones, dropping some. The repertoire holds 85,000 to 100,000 clones, around four fifths seen once, with 7.5% in the top ten. This record comes from a study of a mutant IDH1 vaccine in newly diagnosed glioma. Study in general: Among treated patients, about 60% were male and around 40% female, and mean age was about 41 years.

Study findings and constraints: Evidence of vaccine-induced immune responses was documented in 80% to 95% of patients.

The V gene is TRBV7-2, the J gene TRBJ1-1; D is undetermined. Sequences were derived from PBMCs, sampled from a glioma patient treated with radiotherapy, temozolomide or both. This clonotype was obtained from a man aged 35-49 years with glioma. CDR3 nucleotides: TGTGCCAGCAGCGTTGGGGTTTCTGAAGCTTTCTTT. It codes for CASSVGVSEAFF.